This entry concerns a single TCR beta chain. The antigen remains undetermined. In every patient, relapse followed autologous stem cell transplantation, while exposure to brentuximab vedotin differed. Best responses fell into complete response, partial response or progressive disease. Assay used: immunoSEQ multiplex PCR; TCRdb lists only in-frame clones, some missing. The sample contains 19,000 or so clones, around 75% of which appear only once. The data originate from a study of PD-1 blockade in classical Hodgkin lymphoma. Study-wide points: Baseline TCR diversity was reportedly lower in newly diagnosed patients than in healthy donors. It was reported as lower still in relapsed/refractory patients. Patients with an early start, nivolumab under 1 year after ASCT, were excluded.

With 3 bases clipped from V and 4 bases from J, the junction kept 6 bases outside the gene matches. Germline V CDR1 and CDR2: SGHVS, FQNEAQ. This CDR3 spans 14 amino acids. The clonotype was recovered from a human donor with classical Hodgkin lymphoma. This sample comprised peripheral blood mononuclear cells (PBMCs), obtained at baseline. The chain has TRBV7-8 and TRBJ2-7; 7 positions agree with TRBD1. CDR3 bases: TGTGCCAGCAGCTTTATCAAGGGGGCGTACGAGCAGTACTTC. Translated: CASSFIKGAYEQYF.